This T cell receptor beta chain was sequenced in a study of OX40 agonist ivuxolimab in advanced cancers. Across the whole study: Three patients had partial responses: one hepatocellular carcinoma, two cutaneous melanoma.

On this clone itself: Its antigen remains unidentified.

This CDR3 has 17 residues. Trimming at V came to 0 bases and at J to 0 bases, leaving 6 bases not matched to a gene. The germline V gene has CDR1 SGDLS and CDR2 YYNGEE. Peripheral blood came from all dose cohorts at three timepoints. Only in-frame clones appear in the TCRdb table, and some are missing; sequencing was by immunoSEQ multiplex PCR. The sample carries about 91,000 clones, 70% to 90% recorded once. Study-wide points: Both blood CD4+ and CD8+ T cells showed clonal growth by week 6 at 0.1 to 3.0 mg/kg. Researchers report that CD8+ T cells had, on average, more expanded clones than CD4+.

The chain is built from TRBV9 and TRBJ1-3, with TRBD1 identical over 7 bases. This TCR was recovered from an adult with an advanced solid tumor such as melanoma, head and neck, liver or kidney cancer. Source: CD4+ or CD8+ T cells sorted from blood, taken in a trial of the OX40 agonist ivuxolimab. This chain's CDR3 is CASSVEPTGVSGNTIYF. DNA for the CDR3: TGTGCCAGCAGCGTAGAACCCACAGGGGTCTCTGGAAACACCATATATTTT.